This T cell receptor (beta chain) was sequenced for a study of response to subunit inactivated influenza vaccine. Study conclusions and caveats: Authors suggested each seasonal flu vaccination may recruit only limited numbers of new T cells.

There are 14 residues in the CDR3. Looked up from germline, CDR1 is GTSNPN and CDR2 is SVGIG (reference sequence). This clonotype was picked up one time. Its antigen is not known. One junction end disagrees with the germline gene, perhaps due to a read error. MiXCR, applied by TCRdb to the RT-PCR reads, yields one record per CDR3 protein. The sample consists of 550,000 to 800,000 distinct CDR3 sequences, about 15% of them appearing once. The material was PBMCs from blood, obtained about 14 days before vaccination. This clonotype was sampled from a man in his fifties who received an inactivated influenza vaccine. The rearrangement uses TRBV30 and TRBJ2-2; tentatively, D is TRBD1 (6 bases). The DNA of the CDR3 is TGTGCCTGGAGCTACAGGGTTAACACCAGGGAGCTGTTTTTT. Translating gives CAWSYRVNTRELFF.